These T cell receptor beta chains were read from a single sample in a study of T cell responses to AZD1222 COVID-19 vaccine. The table came from immunoSEQ multiplex PCR; TCRdb's copy has only in-frame clones and leaves some out. The repertoire includes more than 70,000 clones, more than 75% of them detected once, and more than 4% sits in the top ten. Sequenced material: peripheral blood, taken on day 0 of AZD1222 vaccination. The receptors were gathered from an adult in good health. Both conserved end residues are part of each CDR3. Fields, in order: V gene, D gene, clone size, J gene, CDR3 protein, CDR3 DNA. D genes are given only for firm matches. The size field is filled for only some rows; it gives once, few, many or a size class.

>TRBV7-2|TRBD2|.|TRBJ2-7
CASSSYPRGRAYEQYF
TGTGCCAGCAGCTCCTACCCCCGGGGGAGGGCGTACGAGCAGTACTTC
>TRBV5-6|.|.|TRBJ2-7
CASSPGTRDEQYF
TGTGCCAGCAGCCCCGGGACCAGGGACGAGCAGTACTTC
>TRBV7-6|TRBD2|.|TRBJ2-7
CASSLGRAGGRYEQYF
TGTGCCAGCAGCTTAGGTCGGGCGGGGGGACGCTACGAGCAGTACTTC
>TRBV5-5|.|.|TRBJ2-3
CASSLDTVTDTQYF
TGTGCCAGCAGCTTGGACACGGTCACAGATACGCAGTATTTT
>TRBV19|TRBD1|.|TRBJ1-1
CASSIDYRGYDTEAFF
TGTGCCAGTAGTATAGATTACAGGGGGTATGACACTGAAGCTTTCTTT
>TRBV30|.|.|TRBJ1-6
CAWSLQSNSPLHF
TGTGCCTGGAGTTTACAGTCGAATTCACCCCTCCACTTT
>TRBV5-4|.|.|TRBJ2-1
CASSLAGAPYNEQFF
TGTGCCAGCAGCTTGGCTGGGGCCCCCTACAATGAGCAGTTCTTC
>TRBV7-2|.|.|TRBJ1-2
CASSRDGGDGYTF
TGTGCCAGCAGCCGAGACGGGGGCGATGGCTACACCTTC
>TRBV24-1|TRBD1|.|TRBJ1-1
CATSSTGEGGTEAFF
TGTGCCACCAGTTCAACAGGGGAAGGAGGCACTGAAGCTTTCTTT
>TRBV7-3|TRBD1|.|TRBJ1-2
CASSVQGGRGYTF
TGTGCCAGCAGCGTCCAGGGGGGTCGCGGCTACACCTTC
>TRBV7-7|TRBD1|.|TRBJ2-3
CASSLASGQGVGTDTQYF
TGTGCCAGCAGCTTAGCGTCGGGACAGGGGGTGGGCACAGATACGCAGTATTTT
>TRBV9|TRBD1|.|TRBJ1-1
CASRIGQASGEAFF
TGTGCCAGCAGAATTGGACAGGCATCAGGTGAAGCTTTCTTT
>TRBV2|.|.|TRBJ2-7
CASSVPRTLEYEQYF
TGTGCCAGCAGTGTTCCACGGACCTTAGAGTACGAGCAGTACTTC
>TRBV4-1|TRBD2|once|TRBJ2-1
CASSHLPGLAGGNEQFF
TGCGCCAGCAGCCACCTCCCGGGACTAGCGGGAGGGAATGAGCAGTTCTTC
>TRBV3-1/TRBV3-2|.|.|TRBJ2-7
CASSQVLLDSHYEQYF
TGTGCCAGCAGCCAAGTATTATTGGACAGCCACTACGAGCAGTACTTC
>TRBV7-2|.|once|TRBJ2-2
CASSRAPVGGPGELFF
TGTGCCAGCAGCCGCGCCCCGGTAGGCGGTCCCGGGGAGCTGTTTTTT
>TRBV12-5|.|.|TRBJ2-6
CASGPGANVLTF
TGTGCTAGTGGTCCAGGCGCCAACGTCCTGACTTTC
>TRBV5-1|TRBD2|.|TRBJ2-3
CASSLAASGGDTQYF
TGCGCCAGCAGCTTGGCGGCTAGCGGGGGAGATACGCAGTATTTT
>TRBV12-3/TRBV12-4|.|.|TRBJ1-2
CASSLRGWGYTF
TGTGCCAGCAGTTTACGAGGGTGGGGCTACACCTTC
>TRBV13|.|.|TRBJ2-3
CASSRLPGRSTDTQYF
TGTGCCAGCAGCCGCCTACCGGGACGCAGCACAGATACGCAGTATTTT
>TRBV9|.|.|TRBJ1-5
CASSPSRARNQPQHF
TGTGCCAGCAGCCCCAGTAGGGCTCGCAATCAGCCCCAGCATTTT
>TRBV11-3|.|once|TRBJ2-2
CASSRGNTGELFF
TGTGCCAGCAGTCGGGGGAACACCGGGGAGCTGTTTTTT
>TRBV7-2|.|few|TRBJ2-3
CASSFGSTDTQYF
TGTGCCAGCAGCTTCGGGAGCACAGATACGCAGTATTTT
>TRBV9|TRBD1|.|TRBJ2-1
CASRDNDRGLNEQFF
TGTGCCAGCAGAGATAATGACAGGGGGCTGAATGAGCAGTTCTTC
>TRBV2|.|.|TRBJ1-5
CASSAEENQPQHF
TGTGCCAGCTCGGCGGAAGAAAATCAGCCCCAGCATTTT
>TRBV6-5|TRBD2|once|TRBJ2-5
CASSLGGQKETQYF
TGTGCCAGCAGTTTGGGAGGGCAGAAAGAGACCCAGTACTTC
>TRBV6-5|.|once|TRBJ2-7
CASTLGGWGHYEQYF
TGTGCCAGCACCCTGGGGGGTTGGGGGCACTACGAGCAGTACTTC
>TRBV7-9|.|.|TRBJ2-2
CASSLELDTGELFF
TGTGCCAGCAGCTTAGAACTAGACACCGGGGAGCTGTTTTTT
>TRBV2|.|.|TRBJ1-6
CASTRVNSPLHF
TGTGCCAGCACCAGGGTTAATTCACCCCTCCACTTT
>TRBV30|.|.|TRBJ1-2
CLTGAGYGYTF
TGTCTTACGGGGGCGGGGTATGGCTACACCTTC
>TRBV18|.|.|TRBJ2-5
CASSPPGVETQYF
TGTGCCAGCTCACCCCCTGGAGTAGAGACCCAGTACTTC
>TRBV7-8|TRBD1|.|TRBJ2-6
CASSLRDRVSGANVLTF
TGTGCCAGCAGCTTAAGGGACAGGGTCTCTGGGGCCAACGTCCTGACTTTC
>TRBV7-2|.|.|TRBJ1-5
CASSFGPLQPQHF
TGTGCCAGCAGCTTTGGACCGCTGCAGCCCCAGCATTTT
>TRBV3-1/TRBV3-2|.|.|TRBJ1-3
CASSQVRTVVPGNTIYF
TGTGCCAGCAGCCAAGTAAGGACGGTCGTTCCAGGAAACACCATATATTTT
>TRBV6-5|TRBD1|once|TRBJ1-2
CASSRDRGRYGYTF
TGTGCCAGCAGTAGGGACAGGGGGCGTTATGGCTACACCTTC
>TRBV6-4|TRBD1|once|TRBJ1-2
CASSPTGGYGYTF
TGTGCCAGCAGTCCTACAGGGGGCTATGGCTACACCTTC
>TRBV24-1|TRBD1|.|TRBJ2-1
CATSAGQRHNEQFF
TGTGCCACCAGTGCGGGACAGAGACACAATGAGCAGTTCTTC
>TRBV9|.|.|TRBJ1-6
CASSARGSYNSPLHF
TGTGCCAGCAGCGCCAGGGGCTCCTATAATTCACCCCTCCACTTT
>TRBV14|TRBD2|.|TRBJ2-1
CASSQPPGLAVTTYNEQFF
TGTGCCAGCAGCCAGCCCCCCGGACTAGCGGTAACCACCTACAATGAGCAGTTCTTC
>TRBV19|TRBD2|.|TRBJ2-1
CASSMGAGDYNEQFF
TGTGCCAGTAGTATGGGTGCGGGGGATTACAATGAGCAGTTCTTC
>TRBV5-1|.|few|TRBJ1-4
CASSFGRQNEKLFF
TGCGCCAGCAGCTTTGGGCGGCAGAATGAAAAACTGTTTTTT
>TRBV3-1/TRBV3-2|.|.|TRBJ2-4
CASSQEGNIQYF
TGTGCCAGCAGCCAAGAGGGAAACATTCAGTACTTC
>TRBV7-8|.|.|TRBJ1-1
CASSPKSGQMNTEAFF
TGTGCCAGCAGCCCGAAATCCGGACAGATGAACACTGAAGCTTTCTTT
>TRBV24-1|.|.|TRBJ2-6
CATSDLKGPGANVLTF
TGTGCCACCAGTGATTTGAAGGGACCAGGGGCCAACGTCCTGACTTTC
>TRBV18|TRBD1|once|TRBJ2-3
CASSPPTGTGPTDTQYF
TGTGCCAGCTCACCACCGACGGGGACAGGACCCACAGATACGCAGTATTTT
>TRBV30|TRBD1|.|TRBJ1-1
CAWRPPRDRNTEAFF
TGTGCCTGGAGACCTCCCCGGGACAGGAACACTGAAGCTTTCTTT
>TRBV6-5|TRBD1|.|TRBJ1-2
CASSSGQGRVGYTF
TGTGCCAGCAGTTCCGGACAGGGGAGGGTTGGCTACACCTTC
>TRBV23-1|.|.|TRBJ2-4
CASSQCSGFQYF
TGCGCCAGCAGTCAATGTTCGGGGTTTCAGTACTTC
>TRBV27|.|.|TRBJ2-2
CASSLFRAGELFF
TGTGCCAGCAGTTTATTTCGGGCCGGGGAGCTGTTTTTT
>TRBV30|.|once|TRBJ1-2
CAWSGKGARDGYTF
TGTGCCTGGAGTGGTAAAGGGGCACGGGATGGCTACACCTTC
>TRBV9|.|.|TRBJ2-2
CASSVDRVNTGELFF
TGTGCCAGCAGCGTAGACAGGGTTAACACCGGGGAGCTGTTTTTT
>TRBV15|TRBD1|once|TRBJ1-2
CATSPDRNYGYTF
TGTGCCACCAGCCCGGACAGGAACTATGGCTACACCTTC
>TRBV12-3/TRBV12-4|TRBD1|.|TRBJ1-5
CASGDSFNQPQHF
TGTGCCAGCGGGGACAGTTTCAATCAGCCCCAGCATTTT
>TRBV28|.|.|TRBJ2-2
CATQGHTGELFF
TGTGCCACCCAGGGCCACACCGGGGAGCTGTTTTTT